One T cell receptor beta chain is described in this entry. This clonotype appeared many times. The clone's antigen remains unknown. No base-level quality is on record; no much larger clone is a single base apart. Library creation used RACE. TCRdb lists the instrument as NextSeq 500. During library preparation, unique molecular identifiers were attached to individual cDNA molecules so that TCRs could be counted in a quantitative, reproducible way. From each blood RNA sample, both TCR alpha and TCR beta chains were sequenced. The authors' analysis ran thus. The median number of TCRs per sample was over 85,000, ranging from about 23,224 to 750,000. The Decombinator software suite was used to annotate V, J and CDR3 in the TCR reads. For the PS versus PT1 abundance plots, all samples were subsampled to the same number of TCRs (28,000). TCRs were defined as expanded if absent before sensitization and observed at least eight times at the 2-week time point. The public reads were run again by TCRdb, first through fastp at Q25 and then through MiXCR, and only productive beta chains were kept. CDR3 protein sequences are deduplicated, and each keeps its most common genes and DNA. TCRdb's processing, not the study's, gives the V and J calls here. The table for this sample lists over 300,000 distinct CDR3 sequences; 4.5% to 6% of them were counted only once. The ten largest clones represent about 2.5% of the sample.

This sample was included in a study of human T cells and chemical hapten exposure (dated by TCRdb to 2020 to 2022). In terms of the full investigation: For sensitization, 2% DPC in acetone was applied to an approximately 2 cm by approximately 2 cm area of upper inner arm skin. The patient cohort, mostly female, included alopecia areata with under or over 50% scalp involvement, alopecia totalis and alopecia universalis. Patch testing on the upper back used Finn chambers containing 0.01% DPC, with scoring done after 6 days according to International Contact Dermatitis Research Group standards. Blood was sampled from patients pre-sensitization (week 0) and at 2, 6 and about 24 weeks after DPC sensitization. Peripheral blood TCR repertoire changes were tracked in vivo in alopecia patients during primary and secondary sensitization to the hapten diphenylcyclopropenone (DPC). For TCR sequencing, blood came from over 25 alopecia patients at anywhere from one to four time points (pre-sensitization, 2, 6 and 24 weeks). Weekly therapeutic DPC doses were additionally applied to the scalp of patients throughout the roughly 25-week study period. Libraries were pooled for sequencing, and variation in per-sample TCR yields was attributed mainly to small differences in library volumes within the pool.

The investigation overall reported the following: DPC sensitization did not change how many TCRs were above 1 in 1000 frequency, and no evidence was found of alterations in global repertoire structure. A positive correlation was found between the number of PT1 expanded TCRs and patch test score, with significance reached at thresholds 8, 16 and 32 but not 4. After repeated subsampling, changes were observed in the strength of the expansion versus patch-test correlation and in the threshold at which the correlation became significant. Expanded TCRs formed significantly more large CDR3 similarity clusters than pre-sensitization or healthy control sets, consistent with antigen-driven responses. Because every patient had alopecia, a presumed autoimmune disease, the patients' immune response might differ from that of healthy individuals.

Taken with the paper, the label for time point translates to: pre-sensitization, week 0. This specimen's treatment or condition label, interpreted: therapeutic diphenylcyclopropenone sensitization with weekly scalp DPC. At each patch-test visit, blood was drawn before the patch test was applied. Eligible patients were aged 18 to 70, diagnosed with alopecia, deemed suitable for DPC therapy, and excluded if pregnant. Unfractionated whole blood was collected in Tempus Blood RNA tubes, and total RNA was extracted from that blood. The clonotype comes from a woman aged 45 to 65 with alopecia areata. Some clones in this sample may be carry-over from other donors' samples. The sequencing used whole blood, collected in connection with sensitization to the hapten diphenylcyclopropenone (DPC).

CDR3 protein: CASSPARGRSDTQYF. Here is the DNA: TGTGCCAGCTCACCAGCCAGGGGGCGCTCAGATACGCAGTATTTT. Here the chain combines TRBV18 and TRBJ2-3, with 8 middle bases fitting TRBD1. Relative to germline, V is missing 2 bases and J is missing 4 bases, with 5 bases of the junction outside any gene match. Reading from cysteine to phenylalanine, the CDR3 counts 15 amino acids. Of all the DNA, just the CDR3 is kept, 45 bases in frame from base 1. CDR1 and CDR2 (KGHSH, LQKENI) derive from the germline V gene.